The rows below give T cell receptor beta chains drawn from one sample of a study of blood T cells in healthy people across ages. TCRdb used MiXCR to reprocess the 5' RACE reads, holding one entry per CDR3 protein. Here the sample spans around 1.5 million distinct CDR3 sequences, 40% to 50% being singletons. Sample: blood. These TCRs come from a woman between 18 and 30 years old in good health. CDR3s include the opening cysteine and the closing phenylalanine or tryptophan. The order of the fields is D gene, clone size, J gene, V gene, CDR3 DNA, CDR3 protein. D genes are given only for firm matches. Size tells how often a clone was seen (once, few, many) or the class of an expanded clone, and some rows leave it out.

D gene: .
clone size: once
J gene: TRBJ2-7
V gene: TRBV5-5
CDR3 DNA: TGTGCCAGCAGCCCTGGAGTGGATTTGGCTCGGTACGTCTTGGCCGAGCAGTACTTC
CDR3 protein: CASSPGVDLARYVLAEQYF

D gene: .
clone size: .
J gene: TRBJ1-6
V gene: TRBV27
CDR3 DNA: TGTGCCAGCAGTTCCAGAGGACCCGGCGGAAATTCACCCCTCCACTTT
CDR3 protein: CASSSRGPGGNSPLHF

D gene: TRBD1
clone size: once
J gene: TRBJ1-1
V gene: TRBV5-1
CDR3 DNA: TGCGCCAGCAGCACCCCAGGGGGAGGAACTGAAGCTTTCTTT
CDR3 protein: CASSTPGGGTEAFF

D gene: .
clone size: few
J gene: TRBJ2-1
V gene: TRBV3-1
CDR3 DNA: TGTGCCAGCAGCCAAGGAGCCAGGGCCAATGAGCAGTTCTTC
CDR3 protein: CASSQGARANEQFF

D gene: TRBD2
clone size: .
J gene: TRBJ2-7
V gene: TRBV6-5
CDR3 DNA: TGTGCCAGCAGTTACCTGGGGACTAGCGGGGCCTCCTACGAGCAGTACTTC
CDR3 protein: CASSYLGTSGASYEQYF

D gene: .
clone size: .
J gene: TRBJ1-1
V gene: TRBV20-1
CDR3 DNA: TGCAGTGCTACGGGGGATTCGAACACTGAAGCTTTCTTT
CDR3 protein: CSATGDSNTEAFF

D gene: TRBD1
clone size: .
J gene: TRBJ1-5
V gene: TRBV6-6
CDR3 DNA: TGTGCCAGCAGTGACCAGGGGGGCAGCGATCAGCCCCAGCATTTT
CDR3 protein: CASSDQGGSDQPQHF

D gene: .
clone size: few
J gene: TRBJ2-6
V gene: TRBV6-4
CDR3 DNA: TGTGCCAGCAGTGATAGGGCTGGGGCCAACGTCCTGACTTTC
CDR3 protein: CASSDRAGANVLTF

D gene: TRBD2
clone size: .
J gene: TRBJ2-7
V gene: TRBV7-2
CDR3 DNA: TGTGCCAGCAGCTTAGATGGCGGGAGTTCTGACGAGCAGTACTTC
CDR3 protein: CASSLDGGSSDEQYF

D gene: TRBD1
clone size: few
J gene: TRBJ1-1
V gene: TRBV12-3/TRBV12-4
CDR3 DNA: TGTGCCAGCAGTCCCACAGGGGAAGGGAACACTGAAGCTTTCTTT
CDR3 protein: CASSPTGEGNTEAFF

D gene: TRBD1
clone size: .
J gene: TRBJ1-4
V gene: TRBV7-3
CDR3 DNA: TGTGCCAGCAGCTTAACGATGACCAAGGGGGCCGGCGAAAAACTGTTTTTT
CDR3 protein: CASSLTMTKGAGEKLFF

D gene: TRBD2
clone size: once
J gene: TRBJ2-7
V gene: TRBV15
CDR3 DNA: TGTGCCACCAGATCGAGGACTAGCCCTACCTACGAGCAGTACTTC
CDR3 protein: CATRSRTSPTYEQYF

D gene: TRBD1
clone size: .
J gene: TRBJ2-7
V gene: TRBV20-1
CDR3 DNA: TGCAGTGCTAGCCCCCGGGACAGGGCTTACAATGAGCAGTACTTC
CDR3 protein: CSASPRDRAYNEQYF

D gene: .
clone size: once
J gene: TRBJ1-3
V gene: TRBV6-1
CDR3 DNA: TGTGCCAGCAGTGAACAAGGGGGGTCTAAGGGAAACACCATATATTTT
CDR3 protein: CASSEQGGSKGNTIYF

D gene: .
clone size: .
J gene: TRBJ2-7
V gene: TRBV12-3/TRBV12-4
CDR3 DNA: TGTACCAGCAGTTTATGGGTCTACAATGAGCAGTACTTC
CDR3 protein: CTSSLWVYNEQYF

D gene: .
clone size: .
J gene: TRBJ2-7
V gene: TRBV21-1
CDR3 DNA: TGTGCCCTCTTCGAGGAGAGTTTGTACGAGCAGTACTTC
CDR3 protein: CALFEESLYEQYF

D gene: .
clone size: .
J gene: TRBJ2-5
V gene: TRBV7-2
CDR3 DNA: TGTGTCAGCAGCCGACAGCGTCTACAAGAGACCCAGTACTTC
CDR3 protein: CVSSRQRLQETQYF

D gene: TRBD1
clone size: few
J gene: TRBJ1-2
V gene: TRBV27
CDR3 DNA: TGTGCCAGCAGTTCGACCGCGACAGGGCACTCGAACTATGGCTACACCTTC
CDR3 protein: CASSSTATGHSNYGYTF

D gene: .
clone size: .
J gene: TRBJ2-4
V gene: TRBV18
CDR3 DNA: TGTGCCAGCTCACCCGCGACAGGCGATACCGGAAAGCAGTACTTC
CDR3 protein: CASSPATGDTGKQYF

D gene: TRBD2
clone size: .
J gene: TRBJ2-1
V gene: TRBV9
CDR3 DNA: TGTGCCAGCAGCCCCCCCGGGACTAGCATGCACGAGCAGTTCTTC
CDR3 protein: CASSPPGTSMHEQFF

D gene: TRBD1
clone size: .
J gene: TRBJ1-5
V gene: TRBV12-3/TRBV12-4
CDR3 DNA: TGTGCCAGCAGTCCCCCCGGGGGGACAGGGGTTTTAAGCAATCAGCCCCAGCATTTT
CDR3 protein: CASSPPGGTGVLSNQPQHF

D gene: .
clone size: .
J gene: TRBJ2-5
V gene: TRBV7-9
CDR3 DNA: TGTGCCAGCAGGCACACGGGACTCGTATTGGAGCAGTACTTC
CDR3 protein: CASRHTGLVLEQYF

D gene: TRBD1
clone size: .
J gene: TRBJ2-5
V gene: TRBV15
CDR3 DNA: TGTGCCACCAGCGGAGATCCGGGACAGGGGTTTGGGGAGACCCAGTACTTC
CDR3 protein: CATSGDPGQGFGETQYF

D gene: TRBD2
clone size: few
J gene: TRBJ2-1
V gene: TRBV13
CDR3 DNA: TGTGCCAGCAGCTCCCAGGGGGGGCCGAGCGGGAGGGCTCATGAGCAGTTCTTC
CDR3 protein: CASSSQGGPSGRAHEQFF

D gene: TRBD2
clone size: few
J gene: TRBJ2-1
V gene: TRBV15
CDR3 DNA: TGTGCCACCAGCAGAGATCGGTCGGGTAGCGGGGGTTCCTACAATGAGCAGTTCTTC
CDR3 protein: CATSRDRSGSGGSYNEQFF

D gene: TRBD2
clone size: .
J gene: TRBJ2-5
V gene: TRBV11-2
CDR3 DNA: TGTGCCAGCAGCGCAGCTCTAGCGGGGGGCCCCTACAATGAGCAGTACTTC
CDR3 protein: CASSAALAGGPYNEQYF

D gene: .
clone size: .
J gene: TRBJ2-1
V gene: TRBV10-3
CDR3 DNA: TGTGCCATCAGTGGCCCTCCCGGTGATGAGCAGTTCTTC
CDR3 protein: CAISGPPGDEQFF

D gene: .
clone size: few
J gene: TRBJ2-1
V gene: TRBV12-3/TRBV12-4
CDR3 DNA: TGTGCCAGCAGACCTCCGGGACTGTACGACAATGAGCAGTTCTTC
CDR3 protein: CASRPPGLYDNEQFF

D gene: .
clone size: .
J gene: TRBJ2-5
V gene: TRBV29-1
CDR3 DNA: TGCAGCGTTGTACGCCTAGACCAAGAGACCCAGTACTTC
CDR3 protein: CSVVRLDQETQYF

D gene: TRBD1
clone size: .
J gene: TRBJ2-1
V gene: TRBV9
CDR3 DNA: TGTGCCAGCAGCACCGGACAGGGGAGAGGCAATGAGCAGTTCTTC
CDR3 protein: CASSTGQGRGNEQFF

D gene: .
clone size: many
J gene: TRBJ1-1
V gene: TRBV20-1
CDR3 DNA: TGCAGTGCTCCCGGGGTAAGCCGAACTGAAGCTTTCTTT
CDR3 protein: CSAPGVSRTEAFF

D gene: TRBD2
clone size: .
J gene: TRBJ2-3
V gene: TRBV9
CDR3 DNA: TGTGCCAGCAGCCCTTCGGCGGGGGGGCTGGGAGATACGCAGTATTTT
CDR3 protein: CASSPSAGGLGDTQYF

D gene: TRBD2
clone size: few
J gene: TRBJ2-1
V gene: TRBV10-3
CDR3 DNA: TGTGCCATCAGTGAGCTTTCGGCGGGAGGGCCGGCCGATGAGCAGTTCTTC
CDR3 protein: CAISELSAGGPADEQFF

D gene: TRBD2
clone size: .
J gene: TRBJ2-7
V gene: TRBV7-9
CDR3 DNA: TGTGCCAGCAGTGGATCTAGCGGGGCTAGCTCCTACAATGAGCAGTACTTC
CDR3 protein: CASSGSSGASSYNEQYF

D gene: .
clone size: .
J gene: TRBJ2-7
V gene: TRBV20-1
CDR3 DNA: TGCAGTTCTGGACGAGGGAGCTCCTACGAGCAGTACTTC
CDR3 protein: CSSGRGSSYEQYF

D gene: .
clone size: .
J gene: TRBJ1-6
V gene: TRBV21-1
CDR3 DNA: TGTGCCAGCAGCTCACCCGGATGGCAGGGGCTGAATAATTCACCCCTCCACTTT
CDR3 protein: CASSSPGWQGLNNSPLHF

D gene: TRBD1
clone size: .
J gene: TRBJ1-1
V gene: TRBV2
CDR3 DNA: TGTGCCAGCAGGGACCAGACAGGGCGGAGGACTGAAGCTTTCTTT
CDR3 protein: CASRDQTGRRTEAFF

D gene: TRBD1
clone size: .
J gene: TRBJ1-5
V gene: TRBV20-1
CDR3 DNA: TGCAGTACGAAGGGGGCTGGCAATCAGCCCCAGCATTTT
CDR3 protein: CSTKGAGNQPQHF

D gene: .
clone size: .
J gene: TRBJ2-6
V gene: TRBV28
CDR3 DNA: TGTGCCATTTTGAGGTCGGGGGCCAACGTCCTGACTTTC
CDR3 protein: CAILRSGANVLTF

D gene: .
clone size: .
J gene: TRBJ1-1
V gene: TRBV29-1
CDR3 DNA: TGCAGCGTTGAACGGGCAGCCCTGATGGACACTGAAGCTTTCTTT
CDR3 protein: CSVERAALMDTEAFF

D gene: TRBD1
clone size: .
J gene: TRBJ2-3
V gene: TRBV7-2
CDR3 DNA: TGTGCCAGCAGCTTATGGGGGACAGGGGCCGATACGCAGTATTTT
CDR3 protein: CASSLWGTGADTQYF